This TCR beta chain was recovered during a study of blood T cell repertoires in COVID-19. Overall study: The United States, Italy and Spain provided the acute and convalescent COVID-19 samples.

Method: immunoSEQ multiplex PCR; TCRdb's copy keeps in-frame clones and lacks some. This repertoire shows approximately 200,000 clones, about nine tenths found once; its top ten account for around 2.9%. The ends lost 1 base at V and 5 bases at J; junction bases unmatched: 1. This CDR3 region has 14 residues. Germline V gene lookup returns CDR1 SQVTM and CDR2 ANQGSEA. Sequenced input: peripheral blood. The rearrangement uses TRBV29-1 and TRBJ2-2, with TRBD1 identical over 10 bases. This clonotype was obtained from a woman aged 55-75 years with acute or convalescent COVID-19. CDR3 bases: TGCAGCGTTGAAGGACAGGGGGCAACCGGGGAGCTGTTTTTT. It encodes CSVEGQGATGELFF.